The 12 T cell receptor beta chains below all came from one sample that was sequenced in a study of blood T cell repertoires in COVID-19. TCRdb's copy holds only in-frame clones and misses some; the assay was immunoSEQ multiplex PCR. The sample holds under 95,000 clones, around 80% seen once. The sample consisted of peripheral blood. These receptors all stem from a man in his fifties or sixties with acute or convalescent COVID-19.

The chain recombines TRBV2 with TRBJ1-4; D is ambiguous. This CDR3 comprises 14 residues. Trimming stripped 0 bases from V and 5 bases from J, with 7 bases between. CDR1 SNHLY and CDR2 FYNNEI come from the germline V gene. The CDR3: CASSEALANEKLFF. The CDR3, as DNA: TGTGCCAGCAGTGAAGCGCTAGCGAATGAAAAACTGTTTTTT.

V usage is TRBV20-1 and J usage is TRBJ1-5, with 7 bases that match TRBD1. V trimming: 3 bases; J trimming: 9 bases; junction bases outside the gene matches: 11. Germline CDR1 is DFQATT and CDR2 is SNEGSKA (reference sequence). The CDR3 has 14 residues. The CDR3 nucleotides are TGCAGTGCTAGTGGACAGGACCCCCCATGGCCCCAGCATTTT. It yields the protein CSASGQDPPWPQHF.

The chain uses TRBV4-3 and TRBJ1-4, with D perhaps matching TRBD1 (5 bases). Germline lookup yields CDR1 LGHNA and CDR2 YSLEER. V was cut by 0 bases and J by 8 bases, with 16 bases left in between. The CDR3 is made up of 16 amino acids. This CDR3 reads CASSQEVSRSGEKLFF. CDR3 coding DNA: TGCGCCAGCAGCCAAGAGGTCAGCCGATCAGGGGAAAAACTGTTTTTT.

The chain carries TRBV7-8 and TRBJ1-1; weak D call: TRBD1 (5 bases). CDR3 length: 13 amino acids. Trimming took 6 bases from V and 3 from J, leaving 11 bases between them. Germline V CDR1 and CDR2: SGHVS, FQNEAQ. The CDR3: CASRRGKDTEAFF. CDR3 in DNA: TGTGCCAGCAGGCGGGGGAAGGACACTGAAGCTTTCTTT.

This chain uses TRBV19 with TRBJ1-1; no clear D. The CDR3 contains 15 residues. Germline CDR1 LNHDA, CDR2 SQIVND (reference sequence). V was pared by 9 bases and J by 6 bases, with 23 bases between. The CDR3 loop is CARSLNTNGEPEAFF. In DNA, the CDR3 is TGTGCCAGGTCACTAAATACCAACGGGGAACCTGAAGCTTTCTTT.

The V call is TRBV6-5, the J call TRBJ2-1, with D perhaps TRBD2 (7 bases). Germline-derived CDR1 and CDR2 are MNHEY and SVGAGI. CDR3 length equals 15 residues. V lost 7 bases and J lost 0, with 13 bases in between. The CDR3 spells CASNIGGPSYNEQFF. The CDR3 region has the DNA TGTGCCAGCAATATCGGGGGGCCCTCCTACAATGAGCAGTTCTTC.

The chain links TRBV19 to TRBJ2-3, with a possible D match to TRBD2 (5 bases). Germline CDR1 reads LNHDA; CDR2 reads SQIVND (reference sequence). CDR3 length equals 16 residues. The V end was cut by 1 base, the J end by 4 bases, with 15 bases between. The CDR3: CASSIGGRRMPDTQYF. The CDR3 DNA follows: TGTGCCAGTAGTATAGGAGGGCGGAGAATGCCAGATACGCAGTATTTT.

The rearrangement joins TRBV19 to TRBJ1-2, with a weak D call TRBD1 (5 bases). This CDR3 is 14 amino acids long. From germline, CDR1 is LNHDA and CDR2 SQIVND (reference sequence). V shed 7 bases and J shed 1 base, with 13 bases lying between them. The CDR3 DNA reads TGTGCCAGTACCCTTTCAGGGCGTAACTATGGCTACACCTTC. Its protein product is CASTLSGRNYGYTF.

This chain joins TRBV7-3 and TRBJ2-1; TRBD1 agrees at 10 bases. CDR1 is SGHTA, CDR2 FQGTGA, per germline. The CDR3 contains 19 residues. V lost 5 bases to trimming and J lost 5 bases; unmatched junction nucleotides: 18. This chain's CDR3 is CASSTPASGGTGADNEQFF. CDR3 nucleotides: TGTGCCAGCAGCACTCCCGCCTCGGGGGGGACAGGGGCGGACAATGAGCAGTTCTTC. Supplemented by reference TRBV7-3 and TRBJ2-1, the full variable domain reads GAGVSQTPSNKVTEKGKYVELRCDPISGHTALYWYRQSLGQGPEFLIYFQGTGAADDSGLPNDRFFAVRPEGSVSTLKIQRTERGDSAVYLCASSTPASGGTGADNEQFFGPGTRLTVL.

The genes are TRBV28 and TRBJ2-7; weak D call: TRBD2 (6 bases). This CDR3 region has 14 residues. Germline CDR1 is MDHEN and CDR2 is SYDVKM. Trimming took off 5 bases at V and 2 bases at J, with 13 bases between the two ends. The DNA of the CDR3 is TGTGCCAGCAGTGGGCCGGCGGGACCCTACGAGCAGTACTTC. This encodes CASSGPAGPYEQYF.

The chain has TRBV5-5 and TRBJ2-3; 10 bases match TRBD1. Germline CDR1 reads SGHKS; CDR2 reads YYEKEE (reference sequence). The CDR3 covers 14 residues. J was trimmed by 1 base and V by 4 bases; bases with no gene match: 0. CDR3 loop: CASSGTGGTDTQYF. Here the CDR3 DNA reads TGTGCCAGCAGCGGGACAGGGGGCACAGATACGCAGTATTTT. Full variable domain (remainder filled in from reference TRBV5-5 and TRBJ2-3): DAGVTQSPTHLIKTRGQQVTLRCSPISGHKSVSWYQQVLGQGPQFIFQYYEKEERGRGNFPDRFSARQFPNYSSELNVNALLLGDSALYLCASSGTGGTDTQYFGPGTRLTVL.

The chain has TRBV5-4 and TRBJ2-1, with TRBD1 matching 7 bases. Per the germline V gene, CDR1 is SGHNT and CDR2 is YYREEE (reference sequence). V was clipped by 3 bases and J by 2 bases; unmatched bases: 5. This CDR3 is 15 amino acids long. This CDR3 reads CASSSGQQTYNEQFF. The CDR3 DNA reads as TGTGCCAGCAGCTCGGGACAGCAAACCTACAATGAGCAGTTCTTC. The whole variable domain, filled in from reference TRBV5-4 and TRBJ2-1, reads ETGVTQSPTHLIKTRGQQVTLRCSSQSGHNTVSWYQQALGQGPQFIFQYYREEENGRGNFPPRFSGLQFPNYSSELNVNALELDDSALYLCASSSGQQTYNEQFFGPGTRLTVL.